These 2 T cell receptor beta chains were all obtained from the same sample, sequenced in a study of HIV-infected children after antiretroviral therapy interruption. Unique molecular identifiers were included in an RNA-based 3' RACE TCR library. TCRdb processed the 3' RACE reads anew with MiXCR; each CDR3 protein has one entry. The table has about 40,000 distinct CDR3 sequences, over 6.5% seen once; the top ten hold roughly 1%. The treatment: PENTA 11 planned treatment interruption arm or continuous ART arm. The sequenced sample was CD45RA+ CD4+ T cells from PBMCs, pooled from several time points, obtained from a donor given antiretroviral therapy, either interrupted or continuous. Subset denoted: naive CD4+ CD45RA+ CD45RO- T cells. These receptors came from a pool of human donors with HIV.

The sample holds a few counts of this clonotype. This chain links TRBV12-3 or TRBV12-4 with TRBJ2-7; a possible D gene is TRBD2 (5 bases). V lost 5 bases and J lost 1, with 12 bases in between. CDR3 length: 14 residues. CDR3 residues: CASSVGLKSYEQYF. CDR3 nucleotide sequence: TGTGCCAGCAGTGTAGGACTGAAGTCCTACGAGCAGTACTTC.

This clonotype was observed many times. The chain has TRBV6-1 and TRBJ1-2, with a weak D call TRBD1 (5 bases). CDR1 is MNHNS, CDR2 SASEGT, per germline. CDR3 size: 13 residues. V was pared by 1 base and J by 2 bases, with 5 bases between. The CDR3 loop reads CASSEGGNYGYTF. The DNA for the CDR3 is TGTGCCAGCAGTGAAGGGGGGAACTATGGCTACACCTTC.